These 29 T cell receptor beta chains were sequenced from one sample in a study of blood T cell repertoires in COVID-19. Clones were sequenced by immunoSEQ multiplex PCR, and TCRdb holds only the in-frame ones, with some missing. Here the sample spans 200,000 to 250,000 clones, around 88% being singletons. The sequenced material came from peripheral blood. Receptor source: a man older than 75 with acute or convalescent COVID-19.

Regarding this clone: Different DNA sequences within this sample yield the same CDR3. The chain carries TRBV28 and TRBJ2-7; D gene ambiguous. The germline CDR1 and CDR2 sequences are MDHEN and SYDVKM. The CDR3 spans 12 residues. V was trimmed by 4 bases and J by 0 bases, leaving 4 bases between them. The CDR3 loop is CASSYSSYEQYF. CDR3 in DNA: TGTGCCAGCAGTTATAGCTCCTACGAGCAGTACTTC. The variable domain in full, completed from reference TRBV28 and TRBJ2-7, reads DVKVTQSSRYLVKRTGEKVFLECVQDMDHENMFWYRQDPGLGLRLIYFSYDVKMKEKGDIPEGYSVSREKKERFSLILESASTNQTSMYLCASSYSSYEQYFGPGTRLTVT.

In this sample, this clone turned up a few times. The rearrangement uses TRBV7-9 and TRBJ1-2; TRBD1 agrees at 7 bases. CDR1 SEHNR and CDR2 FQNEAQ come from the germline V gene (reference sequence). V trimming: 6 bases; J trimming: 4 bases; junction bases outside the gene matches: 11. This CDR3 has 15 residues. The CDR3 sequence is CASRSTGEPSYGYTF. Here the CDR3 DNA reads TGTGCCAGCAGGTCAACAGGGGAACCTAGCTATGGCTACACCTTC.

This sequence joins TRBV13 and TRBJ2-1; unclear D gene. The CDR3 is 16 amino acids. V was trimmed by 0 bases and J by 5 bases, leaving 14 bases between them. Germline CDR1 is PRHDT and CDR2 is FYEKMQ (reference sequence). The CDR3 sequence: CASSLGLTDADNEQFF. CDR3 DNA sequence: TGTGCCAGCAGCTTAGGCCTGACTGATGCCGACAATGAGCAGTTCTTC.

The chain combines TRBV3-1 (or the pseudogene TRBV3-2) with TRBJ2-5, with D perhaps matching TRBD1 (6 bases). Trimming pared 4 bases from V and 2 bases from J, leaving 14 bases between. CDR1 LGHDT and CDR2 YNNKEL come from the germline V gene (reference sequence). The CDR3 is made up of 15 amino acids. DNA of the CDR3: TGTGCCAGCAGCCGAGACCCGGGACATCAAGAGACCCAGTACTTC. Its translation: CASSRDPGHQETQYF.

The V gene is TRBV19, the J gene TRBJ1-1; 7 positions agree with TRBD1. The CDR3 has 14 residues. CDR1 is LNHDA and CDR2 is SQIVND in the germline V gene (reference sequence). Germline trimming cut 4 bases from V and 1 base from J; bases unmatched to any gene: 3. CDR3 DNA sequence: TGTGCCAGTAGTACCGGGACAGCGAACACTGAAGCTTTCTTT. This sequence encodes CASSTGTANTEAFF.

The chain's CDR3 is CAIKGGQRSYEQYF. For the CDR3, the DNA is TGTGCCATCAAAGGGGGACAGCGTTCCTACGAGCAGTACTTC. The chain has TRBV10-3 and TRBJ2-7; 7 nucleotides align to TRBD1. With V trimmed by 7 bases and J by 1 base, 7 bases remained unmatched. This CDR3 spans 14 amino acids. Germline CDR1 and CDR2: ENHRY and SYGVKD.

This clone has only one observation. The CDR3 region has the DNA TGCGCCAGCAGCCCGTATGACAGCCAAGAGACCCAGTACTTC. Translated, it gives CASSPYDSQETQYF. The genes are TRBV5-1 and TRBJ2-5, with D perhaps matching TRBD1 (5 bases). The V end was cut by 4 bases, the J end by 1 base, with 11 bases between. This CDR3 has 14 amino acids. Germline assignment: CDR1 SGHRS and CDR2 YFSETQ. The whole variable domain, remainder taken from reference TRBV5-1 and TRBJ2-5, is KAGVTQTPRYLIKTRGQQVTLSCSPISGHRSVSWYQQTPGQGLQFLFEYFSETQRNKGNFPGRFSGRQFSNSRSEMNVSTLELGDSALYLCASSPYDSQETQYFGPGTRLLVL.

In nucleotides, the CDR3 is TGTGCCAGCAGTTACTCTACACGAACTAACTATGGCTACACCTTC. Translation gives CASSYSTRTNYGYTF. The V and J genes are TRBV6-5 and TRBJ1-2; D gene uncertain. V shed 0 bases and J shed 0 bases, with 8 bases lying between them. CDR1 MNHEY and CDR2 SVGAGI come from the germline V gene. There are 15 residues in the CDR3.

The CDR3 loop reads CASSLQSPNEQFF. Here the CDR3 DNA reads TGTGCCAGCAGTTTGCAGTCTCCCAATGAGCAGTTCTTC. V usage is TRBV28 and J usage is TRBJ2-1; D ambiguous. The germline gives CDR1 MDHEN, CDR2 SYDVKM. Trimming took 3 bases from V and 6 from J, leaving 9 bases between them. This CDR3 comprises 13 residues.

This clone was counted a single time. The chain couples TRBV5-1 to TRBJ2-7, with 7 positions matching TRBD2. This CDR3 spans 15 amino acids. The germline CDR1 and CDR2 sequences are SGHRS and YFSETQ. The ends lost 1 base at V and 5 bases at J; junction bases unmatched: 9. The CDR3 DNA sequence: TGCGCCAGCAGCTTGTCCCAGACCGGGGGGAACGAGCAGTACTTC. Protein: CASSLSQTGGNEQYF. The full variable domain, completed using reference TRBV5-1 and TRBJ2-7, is KAGVTQTPRYLIKTRGQQVTLSCSPISGHRSVSWYQQTPGQGLQFLFEYFSETQRNKGNFPGRFSGRQFSNSRSEMNVSTLELGDSALYLCASSLSQTGGNEQYFGPGTRLTVT.

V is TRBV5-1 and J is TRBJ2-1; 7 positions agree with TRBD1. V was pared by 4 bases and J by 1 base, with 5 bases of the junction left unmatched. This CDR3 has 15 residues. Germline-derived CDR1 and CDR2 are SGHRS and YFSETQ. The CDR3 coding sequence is TGCGCCAGCAGCCCTGAGGGGGCATCCTACAATGAGCAGTTCTTC. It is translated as CASSPEGASYNEQFF.

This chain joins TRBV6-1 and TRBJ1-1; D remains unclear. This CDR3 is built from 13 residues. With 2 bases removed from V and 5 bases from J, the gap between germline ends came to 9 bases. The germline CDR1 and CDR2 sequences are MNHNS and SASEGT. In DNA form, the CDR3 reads TGTGCCAGCAGTGAATGGGGAGGGACTGAAGCTTTCTTT. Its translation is CASSEWGGTEAFF.

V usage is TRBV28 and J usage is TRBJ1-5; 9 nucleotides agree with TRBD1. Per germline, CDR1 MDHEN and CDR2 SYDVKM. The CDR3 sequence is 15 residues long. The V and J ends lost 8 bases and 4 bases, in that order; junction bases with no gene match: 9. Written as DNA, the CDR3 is TGTGCCAGCTCCGTACAGGGGGCAGGAAATCAGCCCCAGCATTTT. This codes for CASSVQGAGNQPQHF.

In nucleotides, the CDR3 is TGTGCCAGCAGTTTAGGTCTAGAGATCCTTGGCACAGATACGCAGTATTTT. Translation: CASSLGLEILGTDTQYF. The V gene is TRBV27, the J gene TRBJ2-3; D is uncertain. The CDR3 totals 17 residues. Deletions cut 2 bases from V and 1 base from J, with 16 bases between. The germline V gene has CDR1 MNHEY and CDR2 SMNVEV (reference sequence).

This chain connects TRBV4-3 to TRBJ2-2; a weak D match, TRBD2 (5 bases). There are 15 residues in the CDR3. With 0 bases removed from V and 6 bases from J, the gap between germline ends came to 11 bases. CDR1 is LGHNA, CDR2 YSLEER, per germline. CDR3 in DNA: TGCGCCAGCAGCCAAGATAGGCTAGCCTCCGGGGAGCTGTTTTTT. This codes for CASSQDRLASGELFF.

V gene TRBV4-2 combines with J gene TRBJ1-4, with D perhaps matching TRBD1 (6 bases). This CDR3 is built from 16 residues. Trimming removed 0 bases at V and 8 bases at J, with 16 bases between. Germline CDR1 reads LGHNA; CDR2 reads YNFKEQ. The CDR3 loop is CASSQELVGGWEKLFF. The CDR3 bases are TGTGCCAGCAGCCAAGAGCTAGTTGGGGGCTGGGAAAAACTGTTTTTT.

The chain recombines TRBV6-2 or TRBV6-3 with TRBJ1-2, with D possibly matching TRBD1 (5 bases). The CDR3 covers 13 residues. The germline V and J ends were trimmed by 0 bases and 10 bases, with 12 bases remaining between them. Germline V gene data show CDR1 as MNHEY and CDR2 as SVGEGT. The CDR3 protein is CASSYSAGTNYTF. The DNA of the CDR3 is TGTGCCAGCAGTTACTCGGCGGGGACGAACTACACCTTC.

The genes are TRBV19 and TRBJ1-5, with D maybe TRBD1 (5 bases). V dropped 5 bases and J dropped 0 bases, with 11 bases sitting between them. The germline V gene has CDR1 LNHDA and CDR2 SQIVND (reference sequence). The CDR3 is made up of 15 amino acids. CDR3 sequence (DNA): TGTGCCAGTAGTCCGCGACAGAATAGCAATCAGCCCCAGCATTTT. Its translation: CASSPRQNSNQPQHF.

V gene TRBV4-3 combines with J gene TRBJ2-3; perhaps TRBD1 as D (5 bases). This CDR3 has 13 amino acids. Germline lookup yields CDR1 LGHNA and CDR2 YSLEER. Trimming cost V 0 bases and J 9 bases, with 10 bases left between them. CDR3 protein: CASSQEGRATQYF. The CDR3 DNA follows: TGCGCCAGCAGCCAAGAAGGCAGGGCGACGCAGTATTTT.

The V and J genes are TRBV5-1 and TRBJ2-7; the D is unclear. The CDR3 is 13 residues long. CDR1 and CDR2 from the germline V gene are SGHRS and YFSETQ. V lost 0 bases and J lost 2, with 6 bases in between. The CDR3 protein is CASSLESAYEQYF. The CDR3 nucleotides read TGCGCCAGCAGCTTGGAGAGTGCCTACGAGCAGTACTTC.

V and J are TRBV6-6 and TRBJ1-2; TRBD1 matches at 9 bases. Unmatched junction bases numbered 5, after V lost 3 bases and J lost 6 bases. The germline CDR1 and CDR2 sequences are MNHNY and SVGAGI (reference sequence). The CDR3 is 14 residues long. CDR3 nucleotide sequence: TGTGCCAGCAGTTATATCGGGACAGGGAATGGCTACACCTTC. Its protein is CASSYIGTGNGYTF.

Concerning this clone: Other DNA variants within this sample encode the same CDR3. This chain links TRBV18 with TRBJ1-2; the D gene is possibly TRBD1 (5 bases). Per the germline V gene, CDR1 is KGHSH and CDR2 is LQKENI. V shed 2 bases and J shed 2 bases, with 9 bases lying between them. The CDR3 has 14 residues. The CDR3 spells CASSPTGDNYGYTF. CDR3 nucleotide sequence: TGTGCCAGCTCACCAACAGGTGACAACTATGGCTACACCTTC.

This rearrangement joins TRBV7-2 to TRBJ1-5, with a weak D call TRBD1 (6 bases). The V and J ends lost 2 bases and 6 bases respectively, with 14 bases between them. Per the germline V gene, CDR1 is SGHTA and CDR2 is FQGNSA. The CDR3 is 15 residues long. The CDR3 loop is CASSLSPGASQPQHF. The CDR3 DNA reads TGTGCCAGCAGCTTAAGTCCAGGGGCGAGTCAGCCCCAGCATTTT.

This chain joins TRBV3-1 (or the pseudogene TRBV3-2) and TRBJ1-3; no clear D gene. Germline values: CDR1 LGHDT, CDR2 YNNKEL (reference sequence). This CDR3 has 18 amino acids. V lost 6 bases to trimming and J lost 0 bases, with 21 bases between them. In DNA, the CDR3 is TGTGCCAGCAGACACCTTGGACGGGGTTTTCTCTCTGGAAACACCATATATTTT. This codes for CASRHLGRGFLSGNTIYF.

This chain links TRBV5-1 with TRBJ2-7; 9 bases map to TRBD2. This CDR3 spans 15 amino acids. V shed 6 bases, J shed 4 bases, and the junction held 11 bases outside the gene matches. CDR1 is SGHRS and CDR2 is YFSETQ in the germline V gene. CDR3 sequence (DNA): TGCGCCAGCACCCCGGGTAGCGGGAGATCTTACGAGCAGTACTTC. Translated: CASTPGSGRSYEQYF.

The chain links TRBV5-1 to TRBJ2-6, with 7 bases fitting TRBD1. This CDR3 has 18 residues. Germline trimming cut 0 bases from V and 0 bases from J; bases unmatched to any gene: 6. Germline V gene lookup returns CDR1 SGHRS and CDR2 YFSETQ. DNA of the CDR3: TGCGCCAGCAGCTTGGGGGGGACAGCGCTCTCTGGGGCCAACGTCCTGACTTTC. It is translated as CASSLGGTALSGANVLTF.

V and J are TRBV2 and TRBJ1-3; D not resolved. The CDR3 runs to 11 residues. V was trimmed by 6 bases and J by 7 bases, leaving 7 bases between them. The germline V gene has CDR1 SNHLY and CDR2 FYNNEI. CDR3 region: CASRLQNTIYF. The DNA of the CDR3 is TGTGCCAGCAGGCTACAGAACACCATATATTTT. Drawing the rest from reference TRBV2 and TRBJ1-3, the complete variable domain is EPEVTQTPSHQVTQMGQEVILRCVPISNHLYFYWYRQILGQKVEFLVSFYNNEISEKSEIFDDQFSVERPDGSNFTLKIRSTKLEDSAMYFCASRLQNTIYFGEGSWLTVV.

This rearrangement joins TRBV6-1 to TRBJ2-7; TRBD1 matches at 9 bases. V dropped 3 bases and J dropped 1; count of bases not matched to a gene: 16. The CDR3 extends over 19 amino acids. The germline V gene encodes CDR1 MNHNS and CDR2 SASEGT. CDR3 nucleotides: TGTGCCAGCAGTGATGGAGGACTTTGGACAGGGGCCATATCCTACGAGCAGTACTTC. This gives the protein CASSDGGLWTGAISYEQYF.

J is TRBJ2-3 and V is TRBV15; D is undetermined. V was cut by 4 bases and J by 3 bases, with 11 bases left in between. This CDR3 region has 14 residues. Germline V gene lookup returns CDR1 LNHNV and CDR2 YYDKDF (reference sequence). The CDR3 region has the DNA TGTGCCACCAGCATCTTCAGGCCTACAGATACGCAGTATTTT. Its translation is CATSIFRPTDTQYF. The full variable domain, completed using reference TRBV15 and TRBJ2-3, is DAMVIQNPRYQVTQFGKPVTLSCSQTLNHNVMYWYQQKSSQAPKLLFHYYDKDFNNEADTPDNFQSRRPNTSFCFLDIRSPGLGDTAMYLCATSIFRPTDTQYFGPGTRLTVL.